One and the same sample provided the 23 T cell receptor beta chains below, sequenced in a study of control samples from healthy donors and cancer patients. Data came from immunoSEQ multiplex PCR; TCRdb stores just in-frame clones and leaves some out. The top ten clones hold about 14% of a sample with 45,000 to 60,000 clones, 87% of them seen once. Sample: PBMCs. Receptors were obtained from a man aged 55 to 69 with head and neck cancer.

The chain uses TRBV5-1 and TRBJ1-3; D remains ambiguous. The germline V gene encodes CDR1 SGHRS and CDR2 YFSETQ. The CDR3 runs 14 residues. Trimming pared 5 bases from V and 0 bases from J, leaving 9 bases between. The chain's CDR3 is CASRDGFSGNTIYF. The CDR3 DNA follows: TGCGCCAGCAGAGACGGGTTCTCTGGAAACACCATATATTTT.

This clone has a single count. This chain links TRBV28 with TRBJ2-3, with a weak D call TRBD2 (6 bases). Between the trimmed V and J ends, which lost 2 bases and 0 bases, there was a span of 6 bases. The germline V gene encodes CDR1 MDHEN and CDR2 SYDVKM. There are 14 residues in the CDR3. In DNA form, the CDR3 reads TGTGCCAGCAGTTTACTAGCGAGCACAGATACGCAGTATTTT. The encoded protein is CASSLLASTDTQYF.

This clone was picked up one time. The chain joins TRBV7-8 to TRBJ1-2; possibly TRBD1 for D (5 bases). The CDR3 is 13 residues long. The germline gives CDR1 SGHVS, CDR2 FQNEAQ. V was trimmed by 2 bases and J by 8 bases, leaving 12 bases between them. The CDR3 spells CASSLRQGNGYTF. The CDR3 region has the DNA TGTGCCAGCAGCTTACGGCAGGGTAACGGCTACACCTTC. The complete variable domain, with remaining parts taken from reference TRBV7-8 and TRBJ1-2, reads GAGVSQSPRYKVAKRGQDVALRCDPISGHVSLFWYQQALGQGPEFLTYFQNEAQLDKSGLPSDRFFAERPEGSVSTLKIQRTQQEDSAVYLCASSLRQGNGYTFGSGTRLTVV.

The chain uses TRBV6-5 and TRBJ1-2; no definite D call. CDR3 size: 14 residues. CDR1 is MNHEY, CDR2 SVGAGI, per germline. Trimming pared 6 bases from V and 4 bases from J, leaving 15 bases between. The CDR3 DNA sequence: TGTGCCAGCAGAGGCGACGGACTGACCTATGGCTACACCTTC. Residues: CASRGDGLTYGYTF.

The chain carries TRBV28 and TRBJ1-5; TRBD1 aligns across 9 bases. The CDR3 extends over 21 amino acids. V gave up 1 base and J gave up 1 base; unmatched junction bases: 17. The germline V gene encodes CDR1 MDHEN and CDR2 SYDVKM. The CDR3 loop is CASSLLPRWGQGSLSNQPQHF. In DNA form, the CDR3 reads TGTGCCAGCAGTTTATTACCCCGTTGGGGACAGGGTTCGTTGAGCAATCAGCCCCAGCATTTT.

The chain is built from TRBV7-2 and TRBJ2-7, with 9 bases fitting TRBD1. Germline CDR1 SGHTA, CDR2 FQGNSA. V dropped 1 base and J dropped 3; count of bases not matched to a gene: 7. The CDR3 extends over 16 amino acids. CDR3 sequence (DNA): TGTGCCAGCAGCTTAGTGGGGTGGGGACAGGGCTACGAGCAGTACTTC. Translation: CASSLVGWGQGYEQYF.

The rearrangement uses TRBV4-3 and TRBJ1-2; D perhaps matches TRBD1 (6 bases). The length of the CDR3 is 15 residues. Per the germline V gene, CDR1 is LGHNA and CDR2 is YSLEER. V lost 0 bases and J lost 4, with 12 bases in between. This CDR3 reads CASSQDQGFGYGYTF. The CDR3 region has the DNA TGCGCCAGCAGCCAAGATCAGGGGTTCGGCTATGGCTACACCTTC.

The rearrangement links TRBV4-1 to TRBJ1-2, with 7 nucleotides matching TRBD1. The CDR3 is made up of 16 amino acids. V shed 0 bases and J 7 bases; nucleotides not matched to a gene: 11. Germline values: CDR1 MGHRA, CDR2 YSYEKL. CDR3 bases: TGCGCCAGCAGCCAAGAAGTCAGAGACAGGGCGTCTGGCTACACCTTC. Amino acids: CASSQEVRDRASGYTF.

In this sample, this clone turned up once. The chain has TRBV7-2 and TRBJ2-6, with TRBD1 as a possible D gene (8 bases). Germline CDR1 reads SGHTA; CDR2 reads FQGNSA. V was pared by 5 bases and J by 12 bases, with 14 bases between. This CDR3 is built from 13 residues. Written as DNA, the CDR3 is TGTGCCAGCAGCCAAAACAGGGGGGGCGTCCTGACTTTC. Translating it yields CASSQNRGGVLTF.

The chain carries TRBV2 and TRBJ1-4; the D is unclear. This CDR3 spans 13 amino acids. Germline V gives CDR1 SNHLY, CDR2 FYNNEI. V was trimmed by 6 bases and J by 6 bases, leaving 11 bases between them. The CDR3 nucleotides read TGTGCCAGCAGAATTAACACCCATGAAAAACTGTTTTTT. Translating it yields CASRINTHEKLFF.

In its sample, this clone was seen once. The chain joins TRBV6-5 to TRBJ1-2; tentative D call: TRBD1 (6 bases). The CDR3 runs to 16 residues. Germline V gene data show CDR1 as MNHEY and CDR2 as SVGAGI. The V gene lost 1 base and the J gene lost 4 bases, with 16 bases spanning the gap. The DNA of the CDR3 is TGTGCCAGCAGTTACTTTGGGGGGGGGCCAACCTATGGCTACACCTTC. Amino acid sequence: CASSYFGGGPTYGYTF.

This clone was detected only once. This chain links TRBV18 with TRBJ1-2, with a tentative D call TRBD1 (6 bases). This CDR3 contains 16 residues. The V gene lost 3 bases and the J gene lost 0 bases, with 14 bases spanning the gap. From germline, CDR1 is KGHSH and CDR2 LQKENI. CDR3 region: CASSPSQGTANYGYTF. The CDR3 DNA sequence: TGTGCCAGCTCACCTTCACAGGGAACAGCTAACTATGGCTACACCTTC.

The chain recombines TRBV7-9 with TRBJ2-7, with D maybe TRBD1 (5 bases). The germline CDR1 and CDR2 sequences are SEHNR and FQNEAQ (reference sequence). CDR3 length: 15 amino acids. Deletions cut 5 bases from V and 1 base from J, with 15 bases between. The DNA of the CDR3 is TGTGCCAGCAGCCAAACTGGTGACAGTTCCTACGAGCAGTACTTC. This gives the protein CASSQTGDSSYEQYF.

DNA for the CDR3: TGTGCCAGCAGTTACCCCGGGGGGGGAAACACTGAAGCTTTCTTT. The encoded protein is CASSYPGGGNTEAFF. The genes are TRBV28 and TRBJ1-1; D perhaps matches TRBD1 (5 bases). This CDR3 comprises 15 residues. CDR1 and CDR2 (germline): MDHEN, SYDVKM. V was cut by 4 bases and J by 2 bases, with 14 bases left in between.

This clone was picked up a small number of times. The chain is built from TRBV9 and TRBJ2-5, with D tentatively TRBD2 (6 bases). The ends were cut back, 0 bases at V and 5 bases at J, with 23 bases in the middle. The CDR3 spans 18 residues. Germline V gene data show CDR1 as SGDLS and CDR2 as YYNGEE. This chain's CDR3 is CASSVVWRGRPDGETQYF. The CDR3 DNA sequence: TGTGCCAGCAGCGTAGTTTGGCGGGGCAGGCCGGACGGGGAGACCCAGTACTTC.

The V gene is TRBV5-1, the J gene TRBJ1-6; a weak D match, TRBD1 (5 bases). CDR1 SGHRS and CDR2 YFSETQ come from the germline V gene. V lost 5 bases to trimming and J lost 5 bases, with 11 bases between them. CDR3 size: 14 residues. CDR3 sequence reads: CASRRTNNNSPLHF. The CDR3, as DNA: TGCGCCAGCAGAAGGACAAATAATAATTCACCCCTCCACTTT.

The chain joins TRBV5-5 to TRBJ2-7, with 9 bases lining up with TRBD1. J was trimmed by 1 base and V by 1 base; bases with no gene match: 3. The CDR3 contains 15 residues. The germline V gene has CDR1 SGHKS and CDR2 YYEKEE (reference sequence). The CDR3, as DNA: TGTGCCAGCAGCTTGAACAGGGGGCCTTCCTACGAGCAGTACTTC. It is translated as CASSLNRGPSYEQYF. Full variable domain (rest looked up from reference TRBV5-5 and TRBJ2-7): DAGVTQSPTHLIKTRGQQVTLRCSPISGHKSVSWYQQVLGQGPQFIFQYYEKEERGRGNFPDRFSARQFPNYSSELNVNALLLGDSALYLCASSLNRGPSYEQYFGPGTRLTVT.

This sequence joins TRBV30 and TRBJ1-2; TRBD1 is a possible D gene (5 bases). This CDR3 spans 14 amino acids. Germline V CDR1 and CDR2: GTSNPN, SVGIG (reference sequence). V gave up 3 bases and J gave up 4 bases, with 15 bases separating them. CDR3 DNA: TGTGCCTGGAGGGTTCAGGGCTGGCGCTATGGCTACACCTTC. Amino acids: CAWRVQGWRYGYTF.

The chain joins TRBV28 to TRBJ1-4; 7 positions agree with TRBD1. The germline V gene has CDR1 MDHEN and CDR2 SYDVKM. The CDR3 sequence is 15 residues long. With 3 bases clipped from V and 7 bases from J, the junction kept 8 bases outside the gene matches. The CDR3, as DNA: TGTGCCAGCAGTTTCAACAGGGGAGGGTCTGAAAAACTGTTTTTT. Protein sequence: CASSFNRGGSEKLFF.

CDR3 nucleotide sequence: TGTGCCAGCAGTCGGCCCCGCACCGGGGAGCTGTTTTTT. Its translation is CASSRPRTGELFF. This chain joins TRBV6-5 and TRBJ2-2, with no clear D. The CDR3 totals 13 residues. Deletions cut 5 bases from V and 4 bases from J, with 8 bases between. CDR1 is MNHEY, CDR2 SVGAGI, per germline.

The CDR3 loop is CASSLQGGWGEQYF. The CDR3 coding sequence is TGTGCCAGCAGTTTACAGGGAGGTTGGGGCGAGCAGTACTTC. The chain recombines TRBV6-5 with TRBJ2-7, with D perhaps given as TRBD1 or TRBD2 (6 bases each). This CDR3 has 14 amino acids. Germline V gene sequence: CDR1 MNHEY, CDR2 SVGAGI. V lost 4 bases, J lost 6 bases, and 16 bases lay in between.

This chain uses TRBV5-6 with TRBJ2-7, with 7 bases lining up with TRBD1. Unmatched junction bases numbered 9, after V lost 5 bases and J lost 4 bases. The CDR3 covers 14 residues. The germline CDR1 and CDR2 sequences are SGHDT and YYEEEE. DNA for the CDR3: TGTGCCAGCAGTGAGCTGGGGACAGTTTACGAGCAGTACTTC. Protein sequence: CASSELGTVYEQYF.

V is TRBV30 and J is TRBJ2-1, with 9 bases aligning to TRBD2. CDR1 GTSNPN and CDR2 SVGIG come from the germline V gene (reference sequence). J lost 7 bases, V lost 2 bases, and 9 bases had no gene match. The CDR3 is 15 residues long. The CDR3 spells CAWSRPSLAGNEQFF. The CDR3 nucleotides read TGTGCCTGGAGTCGACCCAGCCTAGCGGGGAATGAGCAGTTCTTC.